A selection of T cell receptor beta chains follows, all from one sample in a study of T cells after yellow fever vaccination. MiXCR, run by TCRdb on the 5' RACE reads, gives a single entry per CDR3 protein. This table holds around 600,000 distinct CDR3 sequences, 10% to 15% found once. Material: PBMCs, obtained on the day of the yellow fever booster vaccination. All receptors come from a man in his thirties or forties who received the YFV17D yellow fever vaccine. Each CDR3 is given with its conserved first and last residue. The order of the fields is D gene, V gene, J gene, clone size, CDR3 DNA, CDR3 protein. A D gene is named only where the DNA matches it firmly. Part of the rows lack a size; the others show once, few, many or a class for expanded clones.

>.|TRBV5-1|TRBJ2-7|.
TGCGCCAGCAGCTTGGCCGGGGACACCTTAGTCGAGCAGTACTTC
CASSLAGDTLVEQYF
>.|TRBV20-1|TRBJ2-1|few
TGCAGTGCCGCCAGGAACAATGAGCAGTTCTTC
CSAARNNEQFF
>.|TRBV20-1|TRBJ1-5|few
TGCAGTGCCCACCCCCGGGCCAACAATCAGCCCCAGCATTTT
CSAHPRANNQPQHF
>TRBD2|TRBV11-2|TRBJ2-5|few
TGTGCCAGCAGCTTAGATCTCGGGAGGAATTTAAGGACCCAGTACTTC
CASSLDLGRNLRTQYF
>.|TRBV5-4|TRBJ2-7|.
TGTGCCAGCAGCTTGGACAGTGACTCCTACGAGCAGTACTTC
CASSLDSDSYEQYF
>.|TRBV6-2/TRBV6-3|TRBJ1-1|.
TGTGCCAGCAGTTACTCGGTGAGTCCGAGCGGGAACACTGAAGCTTTCTTT
CASSYSVSPSGNTEAFF
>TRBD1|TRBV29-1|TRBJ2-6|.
TGCAGCGTTGAAGGGGGACAGGCTGGGGCCAACGTCCTGACTTTC
CSVEGGQAGANVLTF
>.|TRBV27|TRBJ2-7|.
TGTGCCAGCAGTTTGGGGGATGGAGCGGACTACGAGCAGTACTTC
CASSLGDGADYEQYF
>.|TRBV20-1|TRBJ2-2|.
TGCAGTGCTAGATCGAACTTGGGGGGTCGGACCGGGGAGCCGTTTTTT
CSARSNLGGRTGEPFF
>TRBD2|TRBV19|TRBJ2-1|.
TGTGCCAGTAGTCGCCCGGGACTAGCGGCATACAATGAGCAGTTCTTC
CASSRPGLAAYNEQFF
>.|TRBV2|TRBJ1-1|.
TGTGCCAGCAGTGAAGGACGGAGTTTGAACACTGAAGCTTTCTTT
CASSEGRSLNTEAFF
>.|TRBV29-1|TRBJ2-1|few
TGCAGCGTCGTACTAGTGCGTGAGCAGTTCTTC
CSVVLVREQFF
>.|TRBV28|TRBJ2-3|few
TGTGCCAGCAGTCTCCCGGACTCGTCGACGCAGTATTTT
CASSLPDSSTQYF
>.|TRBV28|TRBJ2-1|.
TGTGCCGGGGCGCAGGGACCAGGCAGGGGGCAGTTCTTC
CAGAQGPGRGQFF
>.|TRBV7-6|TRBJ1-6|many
TGTGCCAGCAGTGCGGGGAGCTCCTATAATTCACCCCTCCACTTT
CASSAGSSYNSPLHF
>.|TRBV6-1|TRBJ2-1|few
TGTGCCAGCAAGAAGCGGGCCTCCTACAATGAGCAGTTCTTC
CASKKRASYNEQFF
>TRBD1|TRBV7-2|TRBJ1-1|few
TGTGCCAGCAGCAGTAGGGACAGCGTCACTGAAGCTTTCTTT
CASSSRDSVTEAFF
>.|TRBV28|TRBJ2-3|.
TGTGCCAGCAATTGGGCGGAGGGTACGCAGTATTTT
CASNWAEGTQYF
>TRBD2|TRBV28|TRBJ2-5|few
TGTGCCAGCTTGAGCGGGGGCCAAGAGACCCAGTACTTC
CASLSGGQETQYF
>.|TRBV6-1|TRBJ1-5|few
TGTGCCAGCAGTCCCCGGCGGGTCGCCAATCAGCCCCAGCATTTT
CASSPRRVANQPQHF
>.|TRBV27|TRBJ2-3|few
TGTGCCAGCAGCCAAGTTACTAGCACAGATACGCAGTATTTT
CASSQVTSTDTQYF
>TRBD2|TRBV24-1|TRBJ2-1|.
TGTGCCACCAGTGATTTCGCTAGCGGCATCGGGAATGAGCAGTTCTTC
CATSDFASGIGNEQFF
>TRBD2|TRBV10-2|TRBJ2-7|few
TGCGCCAGCAGACAATCTAGCGGGAGCTCCTACGAGCAGTACTTC
CASRQSSGSSYEQYF
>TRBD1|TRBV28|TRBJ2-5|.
TGTGCCAGCAGTTTGGGGACAGGCGGCTCAGAGACCCAGTACTTC
CASSLGTGGSETQYF
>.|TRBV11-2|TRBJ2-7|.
TGTGCCAGCAGCTTTGGGACCGCCGCCGCCTACGAGCAGTACTTC
CASSFGTAAAYEQYF
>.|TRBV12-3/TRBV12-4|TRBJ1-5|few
TGTGCCAGCAGTTTAAACAGGGACCATCAGCCCCAGCATTTT
CASSLNRDHQPQHF
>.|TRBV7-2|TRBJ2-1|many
TGTGCCAGCAGCTTCTCCACGGGTCTCTACAATGAGCAGTTCTTC
CASSFSTGLYNEQFF
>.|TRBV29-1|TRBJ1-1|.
TGCAGCGTTGTAGAGGGTAGCTCTGAAGCTTTCTTT
CSVVEGSSEAFF
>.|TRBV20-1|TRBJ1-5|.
TGCAGTGCTAGGTTTCGGAGGACACCTACTAGCAATCAGCCCCAGCATTTT
CSARFRRTPTSNQPQHF
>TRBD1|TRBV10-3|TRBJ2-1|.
TGTGCCATCAGCTCTGGATCGACAGGGGTTTACAATGAGCAGTTCTTC
CAISSGSTGVYNEQFF
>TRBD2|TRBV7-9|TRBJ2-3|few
TGTGCCAGCACCCCCGGGGGGGGCGCCTCAGATACGCAGTATTTT
CASTPGGGASDTQYF
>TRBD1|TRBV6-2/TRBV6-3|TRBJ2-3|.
TGTGCCAGCAAGTATGGGACAGGAACAGATACGCAGTATTTT
CASKYGTGTDTQYF
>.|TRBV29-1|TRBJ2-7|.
TGCAGACGGGACGGCTCCTACGAGCAGTACTTC
CRRDGSYEQYF
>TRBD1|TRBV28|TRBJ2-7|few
TGTGCCAGCAGTCCAGGCACAGGGGGCGTATTTATTAGCTACGAGCAGTACTTC
CASSPGTGGVFISYEQYF
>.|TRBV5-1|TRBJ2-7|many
TGCGCCAGCAGCTTGGGGTTAGCGGAGACCTACGAGCAGTACTTC
CASSLGLAETYEQYF
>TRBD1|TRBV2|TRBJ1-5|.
TGTGCCAGTATCGGACAGGGAAATCAGCCCCAGCATTTT
CASIGQGNQPQHF
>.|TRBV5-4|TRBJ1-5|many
TGTGCCAGCAGCTTTGATCGGAATCAGCCCCAGCATTTT
CASSFDRNQPQHF
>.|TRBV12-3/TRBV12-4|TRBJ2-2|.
TGTGCCAGCAGTTTAGCGCGGATTCGCGGGGAGCTGTTTTTT
CASSLARIRGELFF
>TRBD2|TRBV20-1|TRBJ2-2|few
TGCAGTGCTAGAGGGGCGGCGGGAGGGAACACCGGGGAGCTGTTTTTT
CSARGAAGGNTGELFF
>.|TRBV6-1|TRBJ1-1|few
TGTGCCAGCAGTCAAGACAGGACGAACACTGAAGCTTTCTTT
CASSQDRTNTEAFF
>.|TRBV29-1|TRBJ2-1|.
TGCAGCGTTTCACGGAGCTCCTACAATGAGCAGTTCTTC
CSVSRSSYNEQFF
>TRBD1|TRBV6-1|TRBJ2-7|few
TGTGCCAGCAGCCCCCGGACAGGGGGGTTCTACGAGCAGTACTTC
CASSPRTGGFYEQYF
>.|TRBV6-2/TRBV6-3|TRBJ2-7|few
TGTGCCAGCAGTTCCACGGCAGGGGTCGAGCAGTACTTC
CASSSTAGVEQYF
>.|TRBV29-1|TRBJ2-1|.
TGCAGCGTTGAACGACACCCCGGTGGTGAGCAGTTCTTC
CSVERHPGGEQFF
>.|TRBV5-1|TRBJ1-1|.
TGCGCCAGCCGGGCGAACACTGAAGCTTTCTTT
CASRANTEAFF
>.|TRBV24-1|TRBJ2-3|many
TGTGCCACCAGAGACAGCCTGGGGACAGATACGCAGTATTTT
CATRDSLGTDTQYF
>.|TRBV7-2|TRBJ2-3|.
TGTGCCAGCAGCTTACAGACCGTCACAGATACGCAGTATTTT
CASSLQTVTDTQYF
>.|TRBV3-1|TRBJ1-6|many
TGTGCCAGCAGCCAGGGGGCCGGATCACCCCTCCACTTT
CASSQGAGSPLHF
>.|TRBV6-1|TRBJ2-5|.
TGTGCCAGCAGGGGGGAGCGGCCCTGGGAGACCCAGTACTTC
CASRGERPWETQYF
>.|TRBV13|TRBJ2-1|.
TGTGCCAGCAGCCCCGCCCGTTCAGACTGGCAGTTCTTC
CASSPARSDWQFF